What follows describes a single T cell receptor (beta chain). Its target is unknown. The V gene lost 5 bases and the J gene lost 2 bases, with 15 bases spanning the gap. Germline lookup yields CDR1 MNHEY and CDR2 SVGAGI. The CDR3 has 15 amino acids. This specimen belongs to a study of cytomegalovirus exposure and HLA in healthy donors. Study summary: Approximately 81% of roughly 430 genotyped donors fell in the Caucasian-associated ancestry cluster.

A multiplex PCR was run with 60 Vbeta primers and 13 Jbeta primers. Assay: immunoSEQ multiplex PCR; the TCRdb copy retains only in-frame clones and omits some. The table lists under 200,000 clones, around 80% of them singletons, with around 7% in the top ten. Study results and caveats: In vitro data verified a few CMV-associated chains as specific for CMV antigens. The Asian-associated ancestry cluster reportedly had fewer N-insertions than the 666-donor mean in a later analysis.

Source material: PBMCs. This receptor was obtained from a woman aged 40-49 years in good health and CMV-seropositive. V usage is TRBV6-5 and J usage is TRBJ1-1, with D possibly TRBD1 on 6 matching bases. DNA of the CDR3: TGTGCCAGCAGTCGGCGCCAAGGGGGTAACACTGAAGCTTTCTTT. The encoded protein is CASSRRQGGNTEAFF.